This T cell receptor (beta chain) was observed in a study of spatial heterogeneity in lung cancer. Study as a whole: Across the raw uncorrected reads, a unique TCR and UMI combination was observed, on average, more than ten times.

Specified time point: sample taken at primary tumor resection. Sequencing covered unsorted whole RNA taken from tumor, nontumor lung or frozen PBMC. Around 70 TRACERx patients with early, untreated non-small cell lung cancer donated samples. Study outcomes and limitations: TCRs found ubiquitously expanded in tumor appeared in blood more at resection than at follow-up.

TCRdb called the 5' RACE reads again in MiXCR, with one record for every CDR3 protein. The data show roughly 54,000 distinct CDR3 sequences, with 7.5% to 9% seen just once and around an eighth held by the top ten. This clonotype has only a few counts. The antigen remains undetermined. This specimen was PBMCs, taken at surgery. This sequence was found in a female donor with early-stage non-small cell lung cancer.

In DNA form, the CDR3 reads TGTGCCAGCAGCCTCAGGGCGGGACAGCCCCTTGGGACTGAAGCTTTCTTT. Translated: CASSLRAGQPLGTEAFF. The rearrangement joins TRBV9 to TRBJ1-1; TRBD1 agrees at 7 bases. Trimming at V came to 4 bases and at J to 5 bases, leaving 17 bases not matched to a gene. Germline V gives CDR1 SGDLS, CDR2 YYNGEE. The CDR3 has 17 amino acids.